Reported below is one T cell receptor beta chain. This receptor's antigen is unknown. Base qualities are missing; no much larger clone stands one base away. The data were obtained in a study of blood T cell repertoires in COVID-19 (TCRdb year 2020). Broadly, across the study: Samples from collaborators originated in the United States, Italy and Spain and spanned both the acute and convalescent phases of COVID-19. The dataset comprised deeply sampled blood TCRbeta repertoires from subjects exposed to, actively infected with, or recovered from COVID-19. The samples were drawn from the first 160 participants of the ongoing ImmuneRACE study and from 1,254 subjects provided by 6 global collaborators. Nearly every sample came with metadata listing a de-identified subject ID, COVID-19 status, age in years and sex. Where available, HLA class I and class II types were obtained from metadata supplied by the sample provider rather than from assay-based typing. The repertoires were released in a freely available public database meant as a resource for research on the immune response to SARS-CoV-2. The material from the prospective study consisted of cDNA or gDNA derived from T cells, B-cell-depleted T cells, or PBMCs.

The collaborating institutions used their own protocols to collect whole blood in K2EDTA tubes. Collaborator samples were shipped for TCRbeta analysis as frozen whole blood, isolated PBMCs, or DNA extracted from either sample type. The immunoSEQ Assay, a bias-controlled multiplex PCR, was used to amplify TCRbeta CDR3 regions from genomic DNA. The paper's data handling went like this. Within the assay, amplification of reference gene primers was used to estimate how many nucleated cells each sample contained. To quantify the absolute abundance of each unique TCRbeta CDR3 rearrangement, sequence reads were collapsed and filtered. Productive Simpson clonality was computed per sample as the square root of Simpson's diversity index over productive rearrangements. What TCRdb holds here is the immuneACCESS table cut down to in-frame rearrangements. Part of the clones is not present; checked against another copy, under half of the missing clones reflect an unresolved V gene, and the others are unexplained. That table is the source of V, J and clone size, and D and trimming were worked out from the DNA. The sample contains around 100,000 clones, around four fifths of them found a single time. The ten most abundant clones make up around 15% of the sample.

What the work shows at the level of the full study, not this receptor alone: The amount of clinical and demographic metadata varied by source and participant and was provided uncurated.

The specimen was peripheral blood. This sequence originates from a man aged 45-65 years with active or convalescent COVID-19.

The bases are TGTGCCAGCAGGCCCACAGGGAACTATGGCTACACCTTC. Translated, it reads CASRPTGNYGYTF. The chain employs TRBV12-3 or TRBV12-4 and TRBJ1-2, with TRBD1 perhaps the D gene, on 6 matching bases. V gives up 6 bases and J gives up 2 bases, and the segment between their germline ends measures 10 bases. The CDR3 goes from the cysteine to the phenylalanine over 13 residues. The kept DNA is CDR3 alone, 39 bases in frame from the first base.